The 2 T cell receptor beta chains below come from one sample, sequenced in a study of CD8+CD57+ T cells in acquired aplastic anemia. Genomic DNA served as template for TCR beta VDJ and CDR3 profiling. TCRdb re-called the reads through MiXCR, storing one row per CDR3 protein. Altogether 220,000 or so distinct CDR3 sequences are present, approximately 60% being singletons, with the ten largest covering around 60%. Flow cytometry had shown expanded CD8+CD57+ cells in the patients chosen for sequencing. Sequenced material: sorted CD4+, CD8+, or CD8+CD57+ T cells (not recorded which) from PBMCs. These receptors originate from a human donor with aplastic anemia.

The chain links TRBV7-9 to TRBJ1-1; no reliable D call. Trimming cost V 2 bases and J 3 bases, with 7 bases left between them. The CDR3 length is 13 residues. CDR1 and CDR2 (germline): SEHNR, FQNEAQ (reference sequence). The CDR3 DNA reads TGTGCCAGCAGCTTATCCGGGGACACTGAAGCTTTCTTT. This encodes CASSLSGDTEAFF.

The CDR3 DNA follows: TGCAGCGAGGGGGGACTTGTCACAGATACGCAGTATTTT. Translating it yields CSEGGLVTDTQYF. V and J are TRBV29-1 and TRBJ2-3; perhaps D is TRBD1 or TRBD2 (6 bases each). The CDR3 sequence is 13 residues long. Germline V gene sequence: CDR1 SQVTM, CDR2 ANQGSEA. V gave up 7 bases and J gave up 2 bases, with 13 bases separating them.